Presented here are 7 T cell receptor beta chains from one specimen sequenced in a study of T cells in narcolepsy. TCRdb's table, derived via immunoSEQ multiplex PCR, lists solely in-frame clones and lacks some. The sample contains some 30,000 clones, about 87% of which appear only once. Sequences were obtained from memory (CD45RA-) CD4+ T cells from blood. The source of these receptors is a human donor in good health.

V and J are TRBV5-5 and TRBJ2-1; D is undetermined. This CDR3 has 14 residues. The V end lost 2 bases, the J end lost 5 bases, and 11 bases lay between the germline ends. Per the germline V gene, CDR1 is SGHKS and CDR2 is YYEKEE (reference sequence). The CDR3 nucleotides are TGTGCCAGCAGCTTCAGGACCGAAAACAATGAGCAGTTCTTC. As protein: CASSFRTENNEQFF.

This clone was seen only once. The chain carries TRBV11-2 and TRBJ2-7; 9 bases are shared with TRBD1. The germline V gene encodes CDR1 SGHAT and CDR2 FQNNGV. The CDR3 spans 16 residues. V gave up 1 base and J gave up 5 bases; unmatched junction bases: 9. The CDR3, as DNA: TGTGCCAGCAGCTTAGGACTGGGACAGGGTTCCGACGAGCAGTACTTC. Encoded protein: CASSLGLGQGSDEQYF.

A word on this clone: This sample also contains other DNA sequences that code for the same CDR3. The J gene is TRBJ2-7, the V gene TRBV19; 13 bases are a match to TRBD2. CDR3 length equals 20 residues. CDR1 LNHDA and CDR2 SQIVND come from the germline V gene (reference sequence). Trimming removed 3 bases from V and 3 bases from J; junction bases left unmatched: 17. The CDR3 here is CASSIHNRGLAGPRIYEQYF. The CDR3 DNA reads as TGTGCCAGTAGTATCCACAACCGGGGACTAGCGGGACCCCGTATCTACGAGCAGTACTTC.

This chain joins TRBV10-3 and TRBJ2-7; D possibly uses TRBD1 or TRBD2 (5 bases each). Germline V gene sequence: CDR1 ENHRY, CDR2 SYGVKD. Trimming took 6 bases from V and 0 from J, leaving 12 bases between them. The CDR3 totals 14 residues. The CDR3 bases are TGTGCCATCAGGGGGGTAGGGAGCTCCTACGAGCAGTACTTC. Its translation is CAIRGVGSSYEQYF.

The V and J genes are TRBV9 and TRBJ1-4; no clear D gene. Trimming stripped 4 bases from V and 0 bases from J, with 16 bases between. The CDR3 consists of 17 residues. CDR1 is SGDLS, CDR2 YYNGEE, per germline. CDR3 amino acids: CASSTRSTVATNEKLFF. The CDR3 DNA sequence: TGTGCCAGCAGCACCAGGAGTACGGTTGCAACTAATGAAAAACTGTTTTTT.

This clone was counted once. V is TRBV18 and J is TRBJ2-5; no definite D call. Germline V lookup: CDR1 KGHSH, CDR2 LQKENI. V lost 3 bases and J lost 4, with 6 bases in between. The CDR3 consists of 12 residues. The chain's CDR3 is CASSPPGETQYF. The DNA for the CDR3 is TGTGCCAGCTCACCCCCCGGAGAGACCCAGTACTTC. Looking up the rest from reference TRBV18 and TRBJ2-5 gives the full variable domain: NAGVMQNPRHLVRRRGQEARLRCSPMKGHSHVYWYRQLPEEGLKFMVYLQKENIIDESGMPKERFSAEFPKEGPSILRIQQVVRGDSAAYFCASSPPGETQYFGPGTRLLVL.

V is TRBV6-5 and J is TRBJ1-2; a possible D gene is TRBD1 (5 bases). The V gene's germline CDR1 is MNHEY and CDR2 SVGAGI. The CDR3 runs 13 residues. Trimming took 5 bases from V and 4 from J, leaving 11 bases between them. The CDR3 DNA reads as TGTGCCAGCAGTAAACGACAGAGCTATGGCTACACCTTC. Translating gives CASSKRQSYGYTF.